One and the same sample provided the 16 T cell receptor beta chains below, sequenced in a study of blood T cell repertoires in COVID-19. The method was immunoSEQ multiplex PCR; TCRdb's version includes in-frame clones alone and lacks a portion of them. The data show about 670,000 clones, over 80% seen once. Sequenced material: peripheral blood. These receptors were obtained from a woman younger than 30 with acute or convalescent COVID-19.

This chain joins TRBV7-9 and TRBJ1-6; D is unresolved. The CDR3 sequence is 16 residues long. Trimming pared 5 bases from V and 7 bases from J, leaving 18 bases between. The germline V gene encodes CDR1 SEHNR and CDR2 FQNEAQ (reference sequence). The CDR3 DNA follows: TGTGCCAGCAGCCGTGCGGTTAATCTTCTCAATTCACCCCTCCACTTT. Encoded protein: CASSRAVNLLNSPLHF.

CDR3 sequence reads: CASSLGRERNTEAFF. CDR3 DNA: TGTGCCAGCAGCTTAGGAAGGGAGAGGAACACTGAAGCTTTCTTT. This chain links TRBV7-9 with TRBJ1-1, with D unclear. This CDR3 region has 15 residues. Germline values: CDR1 SEHNR, CDR2 FQNEAQ (reference sequence). The V and J ends lost 1 base and 1 base respectively, with 10 bases between them.

J is TRBJ1-1 and V is TRBV11-2; D is ambiguous. V shed 3 bases and J shed 7 bases, with 9 bases lying between them. CDR1 and CDR2 (germline): SGHAT, FQNNGV. This CDR3 has 12 residues. Here the CDR3 DNA reads TGTGCCAGCAGCTTCCCGGGTATTGAAGCTTTCTTT. Translated: CASSFPGIEAFF. The entire variable domain, with the rest obtained from reference TRBV11-2 and TRBJ1-1, is as follows: EAGVAQSPRYKIIEKRQSVAFWCNPISGHATLYWYQQILGQGPKLLIQFQNNGVVDDSQLPKDRFSAERLKGVDSTLKIQPAKLEDSAVYLCASSFPGIEAFFGQGTRLTVV.

The chain combines TRBV6-4 with TRBJ1-6; tentatively, D is TRBD1 (6 bases). Trimming cost V 4 bases and J 7 bases, with 11 bases left between them. This CDR3 spans 14 amino acids. CDR1 is MRHNA and CDR2 is SNTAGT in the germline V gene. The CDR3 sequence is CASSGQVGNSPLHF. CDR3 sequence (DNA): TGTGCCAGCAGTGGACAGGTCGGCAATTCACCCCTCCACTTT.

This clone was counted only a few times. The rearrangement links TRBV5-1 to TRBJ1-5; unclear D gene. V dropped 0 bases and J dropped 5 bases, with 6 bases sitting between them. Germline CDR1 reads SGHRS; CDR2 reads YFSETQ. The CDR3 contains 13 residues. The CDR3, as DNA: TGCGCCAGCAGCTTGGGGAGGGATCAGCCCCAGCATTTT. Residues: CASSLGRDQPQHF.

The V gene is TRBV5-1, the J gene TRBJ1-2; 7 bases are a match to TRBD1. V lost 4 bases and J lost 7; bases outside the gene matches: 10. Germline V gives CDR1 SGHRS, CDR2 YFSETQ. The CDR3 is 14 residues long. The DNA for the CDR3 is TGCGCCAGCAGCACTGGACAGGCTGCAGGTGGCTACACCTTC. Amino acid sequence: CASSTGQAAGGYTF.

In its sample, this clone was seen once. This chain joins TRBV28 and TRBJ1-1, with D unclear. CDR1 is MDHEN, CDR2 SYDVKM, per germline. The V and J ends lost 8 bases and 4 bases respectively, with 23 bases between them. The CDR3 length is 16 residues. The CDR3 sequence is CASPPLPGGLFTEAFF. The CDR3 DNA reads as TGTGCCAGCCCCCCTCTGCCCGGCGGCTTGTTCACTGAAGCTTTCTTT.

This sequence joins TRBV10-3 and TRBJ1-2; D might be TRBD1 (6 bases). Looked up from germline, CDR1 is ENHRY and CDR2 is SYGVKD. Trimming took 10 bases from V and 0 from J, leaving 18 bases between them. The CDR3 has 15 amino acids. The CDR3: CATTLDSSSNYGYTF. The CDR3 coding sequence is TGTGCCACTACACTGGACAGCTCCTCTAACTATGGCTACACCTTC.

The chain has TRBV6-6 and TRBJ1-3; no clear D. Between the trimmed V and J ends, which lost 5 bases and 0 bases, there was a span of 11 bases. Looked up from germline, CDR1 is MNHNY and CDR2 is SVGAGI (reference sequence). The CDR3 covers 15 residues. The CDR3 DNA follows: TGTGCCAGCAGTGCTCCTAGAAACTCTGGAAACACCATATATTTT. Translated, it gives CASSAPRNSGNTIYF.

The chain employs TRBV6-5 and TRBJ2-7; D is perhaps TRBD1 (6 bases). Deletions cut 4 bases from V and 0 bases from J, with 10 bases between. In germline, CDR1 is MNHEY, CDR2 SVGAGI. The CDR3 runs 14 residues. The CDR3 protein is CASSSGHYSYEQYF. The CDR3 bases are TGTGCCAGCAGTTCGGGACACTACTCCTACGAGCAGTACTTC.

The rearrangement joins TRBV2 to TRBJ1-2; D remains ambiguous. Germline CDR1 reads SNHLY; CDR2 reads FYNNEI. The germline V and J ends were trimmed by 6 bases and 2 bases, with 13 bases remaining between them. The CDR3 extends over 14 amino acids. The CDR3 coding sequence is TGTGCCAGCAGCCCGGTCGCGGTGAACTATGGCTACACCTTC. It specifies CASSPVAVNYGYTF.

The chain links TRBV27 to TRBJ1-3, with D possibly TRBD1 on 6 matching bases. V was pared by 5 bases and J by 4 bases, with 18 bases between. Germline V lookup: CDR1 MNHEY, CDR2 SMNVEV (reference sequence). CDR3 length: 16 amino acids. The CDR3 protein is CASSPKGVSRGNTIYF. CDR3 bases: TGTGCCAGCAGTCCAAAGGGGGTCTCTCGGGGAAACACCATATATTTT.

V usage is TRBV30 and J usage is TRBJ1-1, with D possibly TRBD1 on 5 matching bases. Germline V CDR1 and CDR2: GTSNPN, SVGIG (reference sequence). This CDR3 comprises 12 residues. Trimming stripped 1 base from V and 6 bases from J, with 9 bases between. The DNA of the CDR3 is TGTGCCTGGAGTGCCACGGGGGCTGAAGCTTTCTTT. It yields the protein CAWSATGAEAFF.

In regard to this clone: The sample holds other DNA sequences that translate to the same CDR3. The chain joins TRBV9 to TRBJ1-2; the match to TRBD1 covers 8 bases. Germline assignment: CDR1 SGDLS and CDR2 YYNGEE. This CDR3 has 14 amino acids. V shed 3 bases and J 3 bases; nucleotides not matched to a gene: 4. The CDR3 coding sequence is TGTGCCAGCAGCGCAGGACAGGGTGACTATGGCTACACCTTC. This gives the protein CASSAGQGDYGYTF. Full variable domain (outside the CDR3, taken from reference TRBV9 and TRBJ1-2): DSGVTQTPKHLITATGQRVTLRCSPRSGDLSVYWYQQSLDQGLQFLIQYYNGEERAKGNILERFSAQQFPDLHSELNLSSLELGDSALYFCASSAGQGDYGYTFGSGTRLTVV.

The genes are TRBV15 and TRBJ1-2, with 8 bases lining up with TRBD1. The CDR3 covers 14 residues. CDR1 is LNHNV, CDR2 YYDKDF, per germline (reference sequence). With V trimmed by 5 bases and J by 6 bases, 8 bases remained unmatched. The CDR3 is CATSYHRGGDGYTF. The CDR3 bases are TGTGCCACCAGCTACCACAGGGGGGGGGATGGCTACACCTTC.

The chain carries TRBV3-1 (or the pseudogene TRBV3-2) and TRBJ1-2, with a tentative D call TRBD1 (6 bases). CDR3 length equals 15 residues. V gave up 5 bases and J gave up 4 bases, with 17 bases separating them. Germline loops: CDR1 LGHDT, CDR2 YNNKEL (reference sequence). CDR3 loop: CASSYAGGAGYGYTF. CDR3 nucleotide sequence: TGTGCCAGCAGCTATGCGGGGGGGGCGGGCTATGGCTACACCTTC.